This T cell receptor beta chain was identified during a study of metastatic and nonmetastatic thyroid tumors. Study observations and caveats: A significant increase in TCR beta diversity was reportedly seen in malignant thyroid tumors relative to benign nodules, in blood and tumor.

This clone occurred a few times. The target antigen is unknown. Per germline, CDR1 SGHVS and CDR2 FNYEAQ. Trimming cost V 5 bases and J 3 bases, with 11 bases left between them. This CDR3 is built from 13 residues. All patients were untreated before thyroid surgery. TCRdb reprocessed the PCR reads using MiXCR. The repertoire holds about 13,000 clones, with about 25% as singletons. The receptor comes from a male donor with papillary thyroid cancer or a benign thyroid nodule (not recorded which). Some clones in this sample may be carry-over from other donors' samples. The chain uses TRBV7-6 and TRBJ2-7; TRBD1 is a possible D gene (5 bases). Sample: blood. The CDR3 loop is CASSPQGYYEQYF. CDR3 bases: TGTGCCAGCAGCCCCCAGGGATACTACGAGCAGTACTTC.